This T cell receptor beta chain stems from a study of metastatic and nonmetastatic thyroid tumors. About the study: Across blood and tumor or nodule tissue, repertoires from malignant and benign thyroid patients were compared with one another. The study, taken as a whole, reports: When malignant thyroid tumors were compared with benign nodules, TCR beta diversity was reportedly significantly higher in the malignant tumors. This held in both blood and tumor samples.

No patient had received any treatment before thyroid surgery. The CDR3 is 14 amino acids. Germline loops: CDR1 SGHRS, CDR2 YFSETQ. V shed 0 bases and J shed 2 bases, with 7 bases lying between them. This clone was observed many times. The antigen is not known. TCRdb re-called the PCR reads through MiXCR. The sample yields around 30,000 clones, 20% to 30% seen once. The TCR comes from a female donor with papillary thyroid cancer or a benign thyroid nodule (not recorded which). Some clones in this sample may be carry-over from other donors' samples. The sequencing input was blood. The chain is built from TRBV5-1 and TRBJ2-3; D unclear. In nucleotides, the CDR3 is TGCGCCAGCAGCTTGGCCGGCATCACAGATACGCAGTATTTT. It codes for CASSLAGITDTQYF. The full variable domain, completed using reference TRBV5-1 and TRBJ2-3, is KAGVTQTPRYLIKTRGQQVTLSCSPISGHRSVSWYQQTPGQGLQFLFEYFSETQRNKGNFPGRFSGRQFSNSRSEMNVSTLELGDSALYLCASSLAGITDTQYFGPGTRLTVL.